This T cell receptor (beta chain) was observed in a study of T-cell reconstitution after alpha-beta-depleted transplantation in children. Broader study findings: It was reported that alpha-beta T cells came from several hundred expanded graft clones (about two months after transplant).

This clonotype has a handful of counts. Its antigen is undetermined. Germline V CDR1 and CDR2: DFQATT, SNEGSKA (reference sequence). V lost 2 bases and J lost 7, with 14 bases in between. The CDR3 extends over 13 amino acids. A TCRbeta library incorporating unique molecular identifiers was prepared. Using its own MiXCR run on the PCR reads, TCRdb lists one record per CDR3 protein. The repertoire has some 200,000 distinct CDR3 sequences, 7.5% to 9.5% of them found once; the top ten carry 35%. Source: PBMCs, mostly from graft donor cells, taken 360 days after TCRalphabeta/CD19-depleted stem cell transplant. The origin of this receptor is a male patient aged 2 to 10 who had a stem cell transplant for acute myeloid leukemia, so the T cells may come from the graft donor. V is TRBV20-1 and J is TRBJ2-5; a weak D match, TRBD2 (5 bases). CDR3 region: CSARKGAGGTQYF. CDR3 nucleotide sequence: TGCAGTGCTAGAAAGGGCGCGGGTGGGACCCAGTACTTC.